Sequencing of this TCR beta chain was carried out in a study of blood T cells in healthy people across ages. Then a second PCR, running about 7 to 11 cycles, was carried out with a sample-barcoded 5' primer and a J-beta primer mix. One entry per CDR3 protein results from TCRdb running MiXCR on the 5' RACE reads. Here the sample spans over a million distinct CDR3 sequences, 40% to 50% being singletons. This clonotype has a single count. The receptor was derived from a woman aged 55-69 years in good health. Specimen: blood.

The CDR3 bases are TGTGCCAGCAGCTTGATCGGCACGGGGGAGACCCAGTACTTC. It specifies CASSLIGTGETQYF. The V and J genes are TRBV5-5 and TRBJ2-7; a possible D gene is TRBD2 (5 bases). Matching the DNA end better, TRBJ2-5 makes the J call doubtful. CDR1 SGHKS and CDR2 YYEKEE come from the germline V gene (reference sequence). The CDR3 spans 14 residues.